This T cell receptor beta chain is from a study of CD8 T cells in ankylosing spondylitis. As the method for making TCR beta libraries, quantitative 5'-RACE with molecular barcodes was used. One entry per CDR3 protein results from TCRdb running MiXCR on the 5' RACE reads. The sample has 100,000 to 150,000 distinct CDR3 sequences; around 9.3% are singletons. Study results and caveats: Some motif variants were previously reported in reactive arthritis synovial fluid and blood. In ankylosing spondylitis patients, matched synovial fluid reportedly showed significant enrichment of disease-linked clones. There was a TCR beta motif, made of fewer than 10 highly homologous variants, that appeared characteristic of ankylosing spondylitis blood.

V trimming: 4 bases; J trimming: 2 bases; junction bases outside the gene matches: 5. This CDR3 is built from 13 residues. Germline values: CDR1 SQVTM, CDR2 ANQGSEA. This clonotype showed up many times. Its antigen is still unknown. This rearrangement joins TRBV29-1 to TRBJ2-7; 7 nucleotides match TRBD2. This sequence was found in a male donor with ankylosing spondylitis or in good health (not recorded which). Sequenced: blood, either unsorted or a sorted T cell fraction (not recorded which). The CDR3 is CSVAGLNTYEQYF. Written as DNA, the CDR3 is TGCAGCGTTGCGGGACTAAACACCTACGAGCAGTACTTC.